A single sample is the source of the 14 T cell receptor beta chains below, sequenced in a study of T cells in tuberculosis. Measured with immunoSEQ multiplex PCR; TCRdb has only the in-frame clones, and not every one. The data contain tens of thousands of clones, 85% to 95% of them singletons. Sequencing was done on a sample of PBMCs. Receptors originate from a donor under 30 with latent tuberculosis or without tuberculosis infection. Some clones in this sample may be carry-over from other donors' samples.

Written as DNA, the CDR3 is TGTGCCAGCAGCTTAGCATCCCGTCGGAGGTACAATGAGCAGTTCTTC. It specifies CASSLASRRRYNEQFF. This chain joins TRBV13 and TRBJ2-1, with D possibly TRBD2 on 5 matching bases. CDR3 length equals 16 residues. Germline CDR1 PRHDT, CDR2 FYEKMQ (reference sequence). V gave up 1 base and J gave up 4 bases, with 14 bases separating them.

This rearrangement joins TRBV25-1 to TRBJ2-7; no firm D call. Trimming pared 4 bases from V and 12 bases from J, leaving 13 bases between. Germline V gene lookup returns CDR1 MGHDK and CDR2 SYGVNS. The CDR3 sequence is 11 residues long. The CDR3 coding sequence is TGTGCCAGCAGTGCCCACTCCATTCGGTACTTC. Residues: CASSAHSIRYF.

V and J are TRBV29-1 and TRBJ1-1; D uncertain. V lost 7 bases and J lost 4, with 13 bases in between. Germline V gene data show CDR1 as SQVTM and CDR2 as ANQGSEA. The CDR3 has 12 residues. CDR3 sequence: CSAGLPGTEAFF. The CDR3 DNA is TGCAGCGCCGGACTCCCGGGCACTGAAGCTTTCTTT.

This chain joins TRBV6-4 and TRBJ2-1; 10 positions agree with TRBD2. This CDR3 region has 15 residues. V shed 4 bases and J 3 bases; nucleotides not matched to a gene: 3. Germline CDR1 MRHNA, CDR2 SNTAGT. CDR3 nucleotides: TGTGCCAGCAGTGTGTTAGCGGGGGGCTACAATGAGCAGTTCTTC. Encoded protein: CASSVLAGGYNEQFF.

The V call is TRBV11-2, the J call TRBJ2-6; 10 bases align to TRBD1. CDR1 is SGHAT and CDR2 is FQNNGV in the germline V gene. V lost 7 bases and J lost 1; bases outside the gene matches: 7. The CDR3 runs 17 residues. Here the CDR3 DNA reads TGTGCCAGCACCGAGACAGGGGGCGCTTCTGGGGCCAACGTCCTGACTTTC. It encodes CASTETGGASGANVLTF.

The genes are TRBV25-1 and TRBJ1-2, with TRBD1 matching over 8 bases. Germline assignment: CDR1 MGHDK and CDR2 SYGVNS. J was trimmed by 8 bases and V by 3 bases; bases with no gene match: 8. The CDR3 is made up of 14 amino acids. This chain's CDR3 is CASSDVGQGYGYTF. In DNA, the CDR3 is TGTGCCAGCAGTGACGTAGGACAGGGCTACGGCTACACCTTC.

The chain recombines TRBV7-6 with TRBJ2-5; 7 bases fit TRBD2. After removal of 5 bases from V and 4 bases from J, the junction contained 7 bases not matched to a gene. This CDR3 comprises 14 residues. Germline values: CDR1 SGHVS, CDR2 FNYEAQ. This chain's CDR3 is CASSPTGGGETQYF. CDR3 DNA: TGTGCCAGCAGCCCAACCGGCGGGGGAGAGACCCAGTACTTC.

The table lists this clone with a count of one. The chain links TRBV19 to TRBJ2-1, with a weak D call TRBD1 (6 bases). Germline CDR1 is LNHDA and CDR2 is SQIVND (reference sequence). The CDR3 runs to 14 residues. Trimming left V 7 bases short and J 6 bases short, with 16 bases between. The CDR3, as DNA: TGTGCCAGTAAGGACAGTGGGGCTGGCAATGAGCAGTTCTTC. It is translated as CASKDSGAGNEQFF.

The chain employs TRBV5-5 and TRBJ1-5; D remains unclear. There are 14 residues in the CDR3. V was trimmed by 0 bases and J by 7 bases, leaving 11 bases between them. Germline CDR1 is SGHKS and CDR2 is YYEKEE (reference sequence). The CDR3 protein is CASSLDISLQPQHF. The CDR3 region has the DNA TGTGCCAGCAGCTTGGATATTTCTCTGCAGCCCCAGCATTTT.

This chain uses TRBV10-2 with TRBJ2-1; 9 nucleotides align to TRBD2. The CDR3 length is 15 residues. Trimming cost V 1 base and J 6 bases; bases outside gene matches: 4. Looked up from germline, CDR1 is WSHSY and CDR2 is SAAADI. This CDR3 reads CASSEFAGGPNEQFF. In DNA, the CDR3 is TGCGCCAGCAGTGAGTTTGCGGGAGGGCCCAATGAGCAGTTCTTC.

The chain is built from TRBV11-2 and TRBJ2-7; D is undetermined. Germline V gene data show CDR1 as SGHAT and CDR2 as FQNNGV. V lost 5 bases and J lost 7, with 21 bases in between. The CDR3 is made up of 15 amino acids. The CDR3 coding sequence is TGTGCCAGCAGCCCGTTTGAACTCGCTTCTTGGGAGCAGTACTTC. This codes for CASSPFELASWEQYF.

The CDR3 DNA follows: TGTGCCAGCAGTTTATCAGGGACAGGGTCCTACGAGCAGTACTTC. Translation gives CASSLSGTGSYEQYF. The V gene is TRBV27, the J gene TRBJ2-7; TRBD1 agrees at 9 bases. Germline V gene data show CDR1 as MNHEY and CDR2 as SMNVEV (reference sequence). V was pared by 0 bases and J by 1 base, with 1 base of the junction left unmatched. This CDR3 spans 15 amino acids.

This rearrangement joins TRBV2 to TRBJ1-5; D unresolved. This CDR3 has 13 amino acids. Germline CDR1 reads SNHLY; CDR2 reads FYNNEI. The V end was cut by 6 bases, the J end by 0 bases, with 6 bases between. CDR3 sequence (DNA): TGTGCCAGCAGACCTACTAGCAATCAGCCCCAGCATTTT. Amino acid sequence: CASRPTSNQPQHF.

The chain couples TRBV11-2 to TRBJ2-2; 9 bases agree with TRBD2. J lost 4 bases, V lost 1 base, and 4 bases had no gene match. CDR3 length equals 16 residues. CDR1 is SGHAT and CDR2 is FQNNGV in the germline V gene. This CDR3 reads CASSLVAGAFTGELFF. The CDR3 bases are TGTGCCAGCAGCTTAGTAGCGGGGGCGTTCACCGGGGAGCTGTTTTTT.